This is a list of T cell receptor beta chains from one sample in a study of T cells in Graves' hyperthyroidism and ophthalmopathy. TCRdb re-analysed the multiplex PCR reads in MiXCR, keeping a single row per CDR3 protein. The sample lists 600,000 to 650,000 distinct CDR3 sequences, roughly 16% occurring once. The sample comprised blood. The receptor set was obtained from a woman aged 25 to 45 with Graves' hyperthyroidism. CDR3s include the opening cysteine and the closing phenylalanine or tryptophan. The order of the fields is D gene, J gene, clone size, V gene, CDR3 protein, CDR3 DNA. D genes are given only for firm matches. A row's size may be missing; if present it is once, few, many or a size class.

NA	TRBJ2-2	NA	TRBV7-3	CASSSISPGELFF	TGTGCCAGCAGCTCGATTAGCCCCGGGGAGCTGTTTTTT
TRBD2	TRBJ2-1	NA	TRBV12-3/TRBV12-4	CASRWTSGISLHGNEQFF	TGTGCCAGCAGATGGACTAGCGGGATTTCTTTACACGGGAATGAGCAGTTCTTC
NA	TRBJ1-2	NA	TRBV9	CASSASGANYGYTF	TGTGCCAGCAGCGCATCAGGGGCTAACTATGGCTACACCTTC
NA	TRBJ2-7	few	TRBV11-2	CASSLIPDEQYF	TGTGCCAGCAGCCTTATACCCGACGAGCAGTACTTC
TRBD2	TRBJ2-3	many	TRBV6-1	CASRRSGSEADTQYF	TGTGCCAGCAGACGAAGCGGGAGTGAGGCAGATACGCAGTATTTT
NA	TRBJ2-7	many	TRBV6-1	CASSESGDPSVYEQYF	TGTGCCAGCAGTGAAAGTGGGGACCCCTCGGTCTACGAGCAGTACTTC
TRBD2	TRBJ2-3	few	TRBV6-1	CASSPGTSGAFTDTQYF	TGTGCCAGCAGCCCTGGGACTAGTGGGGCGTTCACAGATACGCAGTATTTT
NA	TRBJ2-2	many	TRBV24-1	CATSDHLVGSEATGELFF	TGTGCCACCAGTGATCATCTGGTTGGTAGCGAGGCCACCGGGGAGCTGTTTTTT
NA	TRBJ2-1	NA	TRBV19	CASSPGRQGYNEQFF	TGTGCCAGTAGTCCCGGACGCCAGGGGTACAATGAGCAGTTCTTC
NA	TRBJ1-1	many	TRBV28	CASSLPAGGMSTEAFF	TGTGCCAGCAGTTTACCGGCTGGGGGGATGAGCACTGAAGCTTTCTTT